The clone carrying this TCR beta chain appeared a few times. What it recognizes is unknown. This sample was included in a study of T cells after yellow fever vaccination. On the study more broadly: Where fractions had low cell numbers, libraries were prepared from them with the SMART-Seq v4 Ultra Low Input RNA kit. Regarding the study as a whole: Among all clonotypes, a small share was observed in both CD4 and CD8 compartments. After the booster, roughly 96% of CD4 and more than 85% of CD8 primary-response clones were re-detected.

The CDR3 is made up of 14 amino acids. Germline-derived CDR1 and CDR2 are SEHNR and FQNEAQ (reference sequence). V was clipped by 4 bases and J by 6 bases, with 16 bases between them. Template-switching 5'RACE yielded the TCR cDNA; a universal primer site and UMIs were added in the process. TCRdb independently ran MiXCR on the 5' RACE reads; one entry per CDR3 protein. The table shows roughly 500,000 distinct CDR3 sequences, with about a fifth occurring only once. This TCR was recovered from a man aged 30 to 45 who received the YFV17D yellow fever vaccine. Material: PBMCs, obtained 15 days after the yellow fever booster vaccination. The genes are TRBV7-9 and TRBJ2-7; no definite D call. CDR3 nucleotide sequence: TGTGCCAGCAGCTCCCTGAGGACCTGGCCCGAGCAGTACTTC. As protein: CASSSLRTWPEQYF.